This TCR beta chain was identified during a study of blood T cell repertoires in COVID-19. The overall study: COVID-19 samples from acute and convalescent phases originated in the United States, Italy and Spain. T cells, B-cell-depleted T cells, or PBMCs provided the cDNA or gDNA that served as material.

There are 16 residues in the CDR3. Looked up from germline, CDR1 is GTSNPN and CDR2 is SVGIG (reference sequence). J was trimmed by 5 bases and V by 3 bases; bases with no gene match: 10. Per the original data handling: Reference gene primer amplification gave estimated nucleated cell counts. The data were produced by immunoSEQ multiplex PCR, yet TCRdb's version contains in-frame clones alone and is incomplete. The D gene and trimming were derived from the DNA, and the V and J assignments and clone size from that table. Here the sample spans under 300,000 clones, about nine tenths being singletons. V is TRBV30 and J is TRBJ2-2, with TRBD2 matching 9 bases. Sequencing input: peripheral blood. The TCR sequence derives from a woman in her 30s with active or convalescent COVID-19. CDR3 protein: CAWRQLAGRWTGELFF. The CDR3 nucleotides are TGTGCCTGGAGGCAGCTAGCGGGGAGATGGACCGGGGAGCTGTTTTTT.